This TCR beta chain was found in a study of blood T cells in healthy people across ages. Regarding the study as a whole: Not knowing donor CMV status may have confounded expanded clonotype changes.

This clonotype was seen only a few times. No antigen is known for it. A sample-barcoded 5' primer and a J-beta primer mix were used in a second PCR of about 7 to 12 cycles. MiXCR was run by TCRdb on the 5' RACE reads, yielding one entry per CDR3 protein. The repertoire holds about 620,000 distinct CDR3 sequences, with 20% to 25% as singletons. The origin of this receptor is a man between 70 and 80 years old in good health. What was sequenced was blood.

The CDR3 coding sequence is TGTGCCAGCGGGGCTAGCGGGAGCCCACCCTACGAGCAGTACTTC. It specifies CASGASGSPPYEQYF. J is TRBJ2-7 and V is TRBV12-3 or TRBV12-4; TRBD2 matches 10 bases. Trimming removed 8 bases from V and 2 bases from J; junction bases left unmatched: 9. The CDR3 length is 15 residues.